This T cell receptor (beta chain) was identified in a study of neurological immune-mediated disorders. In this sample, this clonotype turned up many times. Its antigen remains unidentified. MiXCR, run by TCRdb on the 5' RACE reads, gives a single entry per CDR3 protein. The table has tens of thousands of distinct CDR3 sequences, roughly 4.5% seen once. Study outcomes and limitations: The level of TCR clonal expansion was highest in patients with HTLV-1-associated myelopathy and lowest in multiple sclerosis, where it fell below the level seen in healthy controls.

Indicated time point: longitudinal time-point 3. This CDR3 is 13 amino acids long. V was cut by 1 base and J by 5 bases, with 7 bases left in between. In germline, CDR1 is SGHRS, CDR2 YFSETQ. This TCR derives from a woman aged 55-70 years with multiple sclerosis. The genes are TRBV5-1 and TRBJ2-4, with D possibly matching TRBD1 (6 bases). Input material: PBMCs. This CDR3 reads CASSLTGQNIQYF. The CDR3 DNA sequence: TGCGCCAGCAGCTTGACAGGGCAAAACATTCAGTACTTC.